These 30 T cell receptor beta chains came from one sample sequenced in a study of blood T cell repertoires in COVID-19. TCRdb's table, derived via immunoSEQ multiplex PCR, lists solely in-frame clones and lacks some. The table shows nearly 200,000 clones, with around 80% occurring only once. Sequencing input: peripheral blood. The source is a human donor with acute or convalescent COVID-19. The donor label of this sample is uncertain.

CDR3 protein: CASSSQGAKNSPLHF. For the CDR3, the DNA is TGTGCCAGCAGCTCCCAGGGGGCAAAGAATTCACCCCTCCACTTT. The J gene is TRBJ1-6, the V gene TRBV28; the match to TRBD1 covers 8 bases. Germline V gene sequence: CDR1 MDHEN, CDR2 SYDVKM. Losses at the gene ends were 6 bases for V and 7 bases for J; bases not matched to a gene: 8. This CDR3 is built from 15 residues.

The chain is built from TRBV3-1 (or the pseudogene TRBV3-2) and TRBJ1-4; D unresolved. Trimming cost V 2 bases and J 8 bases, with 3 bases left between them. Germline CDR1 reads LGHDT; CDR2 reads YNNKEL (reference sequence). This CDR3 spans 11 amino acids. The CDR3 spells CASSQSEKLFF. The DNA of the CDR3 is TGTGCCAGCAGCCAATCGGAAAAACTGTTTTTT.

The chain carries TRBV4-1 and TRBJ1-4; no clear D. Per germline, CDR1 MGHRA and CDR2 YSYEKL. V lost 0 bases and J 3 bases, leaving 8 bases between the germline ends. This CDR3 contains 15 residues. The CDR3 DNA reads as TGCGCCAGCAGCCAAGATTACAGACCTAATGAAAAACTGTTTTTT. Translating gives CASSQDYRPNEKLFF.

This clone has only one observation. CDR3 region: CSVRKEVRTEAFF. The CDR3 coding sequence is TGCAGCGTTAGAAAAGAGGTCCGCACTGAAGCTTTCTTT. This sequence joins TRBV29-1 and TRBJ1-1; D gene ambiguous. Trimming removed 5 bases at V and 4 bases at J, with 14 bases between. The germline V gene has CDR1 SQVTM and CDR2 ANQGSEA. This CDR3 has 13 residues.

Worth noting for this clone: Distinct nucleotide sequences in the sample also encode this CDR3. The CDR3 DNA reads as TGCGCCAGCAGCTTGGCCGGGACTAGCGGATACAATGAGCAGTTCTTC. This translates into CASSLAGTSGYNEQFF. This sequence joins TRBV5-1 and TRBJ2-1, with 11 bases aligning to TRBD2. CDR3 length: 16 amino acids. Germline CDR1 reads SGHRS; CDR2 reads YFSETQ. V shed 0 bases and J 4 bases; nucleotides not matched to a gene: 3.

This clone is a singleton in its sample. The rearrangement links TRBV9 to TRBJ1-6; D is unresolved. Germline V gene data show CDR1 as SGDLS and CDR2 as YYNGEE. V lost 0 bases, J lost 3 bases, and 7 bases lay in between. The CDR3 is 15 amino acids. CDR3 nucleotide sequence: TGTGCCAGCAGCGTAGTTGAGTACTATAATTCACCCCTCCACTTT. It codes for CASSVVEYYNSPLHF.

V usage is TRBV6-5 and J usage is TRBJ1-6; D gene ambiguous. Per the germline V gene, CDR1 is MNHEY and CDR2 is SVGAGI. With 6 bases removed from V and 10 bases from J, the gap between germline ends came to 13 bases. The CDR3 consists of 13 residues. Written as DNA, the CDR3 is TGTGCCAGCAGGGCGAGGGAGAACTCACCCCTCCACTTT. Amino acid sequence: CASRARENSPLHF.

This clone was seen a single time. The V call is TRBV6-1, the J call TRBJ1-5, with TRBD1 as a possible D gene (6 bases). V lost 2 bases and J lost 6, with 8 bases in between. The CDR3 loop spans 13 amino acids. Germline V CDR1 and CDR2: MNHNS, SASEGT. CDR3 nucleotide sequence: TGTGCCAGCAGTGAATACAGGGTTCAGCCCCAGCATTTT. Protein: CASSEYRVQPQHF.

The chain employs TRBV11-3 and TRBJ2-7; D might be TRBD2 (5 bases). The germline gives CDR1 SGHNT, CDR2 YENEEA. The CDR3 loop spans 13 amino acids. The V and J ends lost 1 base and 7 bases respectively, with 11 bases between them. CDR3 residues: CASSLVMTGEQYF. CDR3 sequence (DNA): TGTGCCAGCAGCTTAGTCATGACGGGGGAGCAGTACTTC.

The gene calls are TRBV6-4 and TRBJ2-2; TRBD1 aligns across 8 bases. The germline V gene encodes CDR1 MRHNA and CDR2 SNTAGT. The trim removed 7 bases at V and 7 bases at J, leaving 5 bases unmatched. This CDR3 has 13 residues. The CDR3 bases are TGTGCCAGCACAGGGGGCGAGGGCGGGGAGCTGTTTTTT. Encoded protein: CASTGGEGGELFF.

The V gene is TRBV3-1 (or the pseudogene TRBV3-2), the J gene TRBJ2-3; maybe TRBD2 (5 bases). The V end lost 5 bases, the J end lost 2 bases, and 14 bases lay between the germline ends. The CDR3 runs to 15 residues. CDR1 and CDR2 from the germline V gene are LGHDT and YNNKEL (reference sequence). The CDR3 nucleotides read TGTGCCAGCAGCAGGGATGGACTGACCACAGATACGCAGTATTTT. This encodes CASSRDGLTTDTQYF.

The chain is built from TRBV10-3 and TRBJ1-4; D is perhaps TRBD1 (6 bases). The germline CDR1 and CDR2 sequences are ENHRY and SYGVKD. Trimming left V 6 bases short and J 6 bases short, with 8 bases between. The CDR3 is 12 residues long. The CDR3 DNA is TGTGCCATCAGCTCAGGGGATGAAAAACTGTTTTTT. Protein: CAISSGDEKLFF.

This chain links TRBV9 with TRBJ1-6, with D perhaps TRBD1 (5 bases). The CDR3 has 15 amino acids. Trimming cost V 0 bases and J 14 bases, with 18 bases left between them. Germline V gene sequence: CDR1 SGDLS, CDR2 YYNGEE. CDR3 in amino acids: CASSVDSGPGNSLHF. CDR3 DNA: TGTGCCAGCAGCGTAGATTCAGGGCCGGGCAATTCCCTCCACTTT.

The chain joins TRBV9 to TRBJ2-2, with a weak D call TRBD2 (6 bases). The V gene's germline CDR1 is SGDLS and CDR2 YYNGEE. Trimming removed 0 bases at V and 7 bases at J, with 10 bases between. The CDR3 runs 14 residues. In DNA, the CDR3 is TGTGCCAGCAGCGTAGGACTAGAAGTCGGGGAGCTGTTTTTT. It codes for CASSVGLEVGELFF.

V usage is TRBV6-1 and J usage is TRBJ2-6; 8 bases line up with TRBD1. Germline V lookup: CDR1 MNHNS, CDR2 SASEGT. The V segment lost 2 bases and the J segment 3 bases; nucleotides outside the gene matches: 9. CDR3 size: 18 residues. CDR3 sequence: CASSEYGRGQGGANVLTF. Written as DNA, the CDR3 is TGTGCCAGCAGTGAATATGGCAGGGGGCAGGGTGGGGCCAACGTCCTGACTTTC.

The chain is built from TRBV9 and TRBJ2-2, with 8 bases identical to TRBD1. This CDR3 spans 15 amino acids. Germline V gene sequence: CDR1 SGDLS, CDR2 YYNGEE. The junction had 4 bases not matched to a gene; V was cut back by 3 bases and J by 3 bases. As DNA, the CDR3 is TGTGCCAGCAGCGGGACAGGGCGTGACACCGGGGAGCTGTTTTTT. Its translation is CASSGTGRDTGELFF.

The V and J genes are TRBV9 and TRBJ2-2; no definite D call. Germline V gene sequence: CDR1 SGDLS, CDR2 YYNGEE. This CDR3 comprises 14 residues. V was pared by 0 bases and J by 4 bases, with 7 bases between. The CDR3 here is CASSVATGTGELFF. The CDR3 coding sequence is TGTGCCAGCAGCGTAGCAACGGGCACCGGGGAGCTGTTTTTT. Together with reference TRBV9 and TRBJ2-2, the CDR3 gives the full variable domain: DSGVTQTPKHLITATGQRVTLRCSPRSGDLSVYWYQQSLDQGLQFLIQYYNGEERAKGNILERFSAQQFPDLHSELNLSSLELGDSALYFCASSVATGTGELFFGEGSRLTVL.

V is TRBV10-3 and J is TRBJ2-2; D remains ambiguous. CDR3 length: 13 residues. From germline, CDR1 is ENHRY and CDR2 SYGVKD. Trimming took off 0 bases at V and 7 bases at J, with 6 bases between the two ends. The CDR3 DNA reads TGTGCCATCAGTGAGTCAACTGGCGGGGAGCTGTTTTTT. It is translated as CAISESTGGELFF.

V usage is TRBV19 and J usage is TRBJ2-5; D may be TRBD1 (5 bases). The CDR3 covers 14 residues. Trimming pared 3 bases from V and 3 bases from J, leaving 11 bases between. The germline V gene encodes CDR1 LNHDA and CDR2 SQIVND (reference sequence). Here the CDR3 DNA reads TGTGCCAGTAGTATGAACAGGAAAGAAGAGACCCAGTACTTC. Encoded protein: CASSMNRKEETQYF. The variable domain in full, with the rest retrieved from reference TRBV19 and TRBJ2-5, is DGGITQSPKYLFRKEGQNVTLSCEQNLNHDAMYWYRQDPGQGLRLIYYSQIVNDFQKGDIAEGYSVSREKKESFPLTVTSAQKNPTAFYLCASSMNRKEETQYFGPGTRLLVL.

The chain is built from TRBV27 and TRBJ2-3, with TRBD2 matching 7 bases. V lost 7 bases to trimming and J lost 3 bases; unmatched junction nucleotides: 4. CDR1 is MNHEY, CDR2 SMNVEV, per germline (reference sequence). The CDR3 is 13 residues long. CDR3 DNA sequence: TGTGCCAGCACTCTGGGGGGGACAGATACGCAGTATTTT. It translates to CASTLGGTDTQYF.

The chain combines TRBV27 with TRBJ1-2, with 11 bases identical to TRBD1. Germline CDR1 MNHEY, CDR2 SMNVEV (reference sequence). J gave up 7 bases and V 6 bases, and 13 bases lay outside the gene matches. CDR3 size: 16 residues. The CDR3 reads CASSHISGQGASGYTF. Here the CDR3 DNA reads TGTGCCAGCAGCCACATCTCCGGACAGGGGGCTTCTGGCTACACCTTC.

The chain has TRBV3-1 (or the pseudogene TRBV3-2) and TRBJ1-2; TRBD1 agrees at 8 bases. V shed 4 bases and J 4 bases; nucleotides not matched to a gene: 8. CDR3 length: 15 residues. CDR1 is LGHDT and CDR2 is YNNKEL in the germline V gene (reference sequence). The CDR3 DNA reads TGTGCCAGCAGCCGGAACAGGGGGATGGGCTATGGCTACACCTTC. Protein product: CASSRNRGMGYGYTF.

V is TRBV21-1 and J is TRBJ1-5. TRBV21-1 is a recognized pseudogene. This CDR3 has 16 residues. CDR3 bases: TGTGCCAGCAGCAGTTCCGGTAACCATAGCAATCAGCCCCAGCATTTT. The encoded protein is CASSSSGNHSNQPQHF.

In the case of this clone: Other DNA sequences in this specimen translate into the identical CDR3. The chain carries TRBV5-1 and TRBJ2-7; 8 bases line up with TRBD2. Germline CDR1 is SGHRS and CDR2 is YFSETQ. The CDR3 is 12 residues long. With 4 bases clipped from V and 3 bases from J, the junction kept 0 bases outside the gene matches. CDR3 bases: TGCGCCAGCAGCGCGGGAGGCTACGAGCAGTACTTC. Protein: CASSAGGYEQYF.

The rearrangement joins TRBV27 to TRBJ1-6, with 8 bases identical to TRBD1. CDR3 length equals 20 residues. With 6 bases clipped from V and 0 bases from J, the junction kept 16 bases outside the gene matches. From germline, CDR1 is MNHEY and CDR2 SMNVEV (reference sequence). This chain's CDR3 is CASSSLGPGTGFSYNSPLHF. The DNA for the CDR3 is TGTGCCAGCAGCTCCTTGGGCCCCGGGACAGGCTTCTCCTATAATTCACCCCTCCACTTT.

This clone has only one observation. This sequence joins TRBV6-5 and TRBJ2-1; 8 bases align to TRBD1. The CDR3 is made up of 14 amino acids. The J segment lost 5 bases and the V segment lost 7 bases, leaving 7 bases of the junction unmatched. CDR1 is MNHEY and CDR2 is SVGAGI in the germline V gene. The CDR3 sequence: CASTAGGVHNEQFF. The CDR3, as DNA: TGTGCCAGCACGGCAGGGGGCGTCCACAATGAGCAGTTCTTC.

This sequence joins TRBV4-2 and TRBJ2-2; TRBD2 might be the D (6 bases). There are 15 residues in the CDR3. V was shortened by 3 bases and J by 1 base, with 9 bases between the two germline ends. Germline V gene data show CDR1 as LGHNA and CDR2 as YNFKEQ. This chain's CDR3 is CASSQGRENTGELFF. The CDR3, as DNA: TGTGCCAGCAGCCAGGGGCGGGAGAACACCGGGGAGCTGTTTTTT.

The gene calls are TRBV2 and TRBJ1-1; D not resolved. The length of the CDR3 is 13 residues. From germline, CDR1 is SNHLY and CDR2 FYNNEI. Trimming stripped 4 bases from V and 6 bases from J, with 12 bases between. CDR3 sequence reads: CASSAEGGAEAFF. The CDR3 coding sequence is TGTGCCAGCAGTGCTGAGGGAGGAGCTGAAGCTTTCTTT.

CDR3 sequence (DNA): TGTGCCAGCAGGGACAGGGGTTCCTACGAGCAGTACTTC. This codes for CASRDRGSYEQYF. The J gene is TRBJ2-7, the V gene TRBV19; TRBD1 agrees at 10 bases. Germline values: CDR1 LNHDA, CDR2 SQIVND (reference sequence). The V segment lost 9 bases and the J segment 1 base; nucleotides outside the gene matches: 3. The CDR3 has 13 residues.

In its sample, this clone was seen a few times. Other DNA sequences in this sample translate to the same CDR3. The chain uses TRBV19 and TRBJ2-2; 7 nucleotides agree with TRBD1. V trimming: 6 bases; J trimming: 0 bases; junction bases outside the gene matches: 1. The length of the CDR3 is 14 residues. Germline CDR1 LNHDA, CDR2 SQIVND (reference sequence). For the CDR3, the DNA is TGTGCCAGTAGACAGGGGTCGAACACCGGGGAGCTGTTTTTT. Translated: CASRQGSNTGELFF.